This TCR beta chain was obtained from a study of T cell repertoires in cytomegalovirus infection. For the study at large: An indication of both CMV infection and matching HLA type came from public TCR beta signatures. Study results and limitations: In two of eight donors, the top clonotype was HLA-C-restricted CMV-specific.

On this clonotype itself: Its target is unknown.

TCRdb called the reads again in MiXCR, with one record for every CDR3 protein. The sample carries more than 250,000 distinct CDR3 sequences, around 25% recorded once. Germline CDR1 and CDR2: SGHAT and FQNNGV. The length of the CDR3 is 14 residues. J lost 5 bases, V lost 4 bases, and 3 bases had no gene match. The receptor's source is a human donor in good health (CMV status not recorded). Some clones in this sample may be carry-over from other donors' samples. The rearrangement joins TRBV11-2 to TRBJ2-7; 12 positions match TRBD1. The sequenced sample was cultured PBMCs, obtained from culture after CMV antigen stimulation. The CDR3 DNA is TGTGCCAGCAGCTACCGGGACAGGGGGCACGAGCAGTACTTC. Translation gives CASSYRDRGHEQYF.